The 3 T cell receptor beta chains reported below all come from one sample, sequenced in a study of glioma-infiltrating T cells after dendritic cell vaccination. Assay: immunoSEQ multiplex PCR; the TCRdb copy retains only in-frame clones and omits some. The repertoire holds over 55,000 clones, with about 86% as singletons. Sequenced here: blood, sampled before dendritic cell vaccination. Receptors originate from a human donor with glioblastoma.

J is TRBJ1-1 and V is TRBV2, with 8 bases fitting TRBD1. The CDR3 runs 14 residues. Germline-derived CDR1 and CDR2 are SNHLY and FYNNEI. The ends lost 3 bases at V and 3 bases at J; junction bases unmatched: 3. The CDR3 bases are TGTGCCAGCAGTGAGCAGACAGGGGACACTGAAGCTTTCTTT. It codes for CASSEQTGDTEAFF.

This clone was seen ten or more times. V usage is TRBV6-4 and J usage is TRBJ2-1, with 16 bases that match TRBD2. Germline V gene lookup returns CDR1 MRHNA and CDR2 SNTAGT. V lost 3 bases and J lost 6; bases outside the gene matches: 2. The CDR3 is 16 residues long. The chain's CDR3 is CASSEGLAGGPNEQFF. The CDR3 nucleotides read TGTGCCAGCAGTGAGGGACTAGCGGGGGGGCCCAATGAGCAGTTCTTC.

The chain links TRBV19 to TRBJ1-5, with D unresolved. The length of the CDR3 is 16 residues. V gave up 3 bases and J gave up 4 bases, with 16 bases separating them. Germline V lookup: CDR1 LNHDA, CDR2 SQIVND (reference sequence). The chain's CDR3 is CASSILWRLPNQPQHF. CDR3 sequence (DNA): TGTGCCAGTAGTATCCTATGGAGGTTACCGAATCAGCCCCAGCATTTT.